The clone carrying this TCR beta chain was counted a few times. Its antigen is still unknown. The data stem from a study of type 1 regulatory T cells. At the level of the study: T-allo10 is a Tr1-enriched, alloantigen-specific CD4 T cell product made in vitro.

MiXCR, applied by TCRdb to the reads, yields one record per CDR3 protein. Altogether roughly 67,000 distinct CDR3 sequences are present, 63% being singletons, with the ten largest covering 6.5% to 8.5%. The CDR3 is made up of 18 amino acids. CDR1 SEHNR and CDR2 FQNEAQ come from the germline V gene (reference sequence). Trimming took 3 bases from V and 0 from J, leaving 18 bases between them. The sequence derives from a human donor in good health. The sample taken for sequencing was cultured T cells, either the whole culture or a sorted T cell fraction (not recorded which). Specified subset: Tr1-enriched cell product generated in vitro against host alloantigens. The rearrangement uses TRBV7-9 and TRBJ2-1; D is possibly TRBD1 (6 bases). The CDR3 loop is CASSLGALRGSSYNEQFF. Written as DNA, the CDR3 is TGTGCCAGCAGCTTGGGGGCCCTCAGAGGGAGCTCCTACAATGAGCAGTTCTTC.